This T cell receptor beta chain appears in the sequencing data of a study of blood T cell repertoires in COVID-19. The junction had 21 bases not matched to a gene; V was cut back by 7 bases and J by 10 bases. Germline CDR1 is SNHLY and CDR2 is FYNNEI. This CDR3 comprises 18 residues. Clones were sequenced by immunoSEQ multiplex PCR, and TCRdb holds only the in-frame ones, with some missing. The repertoire has about 210,000 clones, 85% of them found once; the top ten carry roughly a sixth. In terms of age and location, participants ranged from about 18 to 95 years and lived in about two dozen US areas.

The chain couples TRBV2 to TRBJ2-1, with 11 bases fitting TRBD2. Sequenced sample: PBMCs or T cells enriched from blood (not recorded which). The TCR was taken from a man aged 35 to 55 who had recovered from COVID-19. The CDR3 DNA reads as TGTGCCAGCACCCAGACAACCCTGACTAGCGGGAACCCAAGGGAGCAGTTCTTC. Its translation is CASTQTTLTSGNPREQFF.